This T cell receptor beta chain came from a study of response to subunit inactivated influenza vaccine. Study findings and constraints: Seasonal influenza vaccination, on each occasion, was suggested by the authors to recruit few new T cells.

V lost 8 bases, J lost 0 bases, and 11 bases lay in between. CDR1 is MNHNS, CDR2 SASEGT, per germline. There are 15 residues in the CDR3. TCRdb analysed the RT-PCR reads with MiXCR anew, one entry per CDR3 protein. Altogether 400,000 to 550,000 distinct CDR3 sequences are present, about 25% being singletons, with the ten largest covering 1.9%. Remarks on this clonotype: Its antigen is not identified.

The sequence was obtained from a man between 50 and 59 years old who received an inactivated influenza vaccine. The sample here was CD4+ T cells sorted from PBMCs, taken roughly 5 days after vaccination. The chain employs TRBV6-1 and TRBJ2-6; D perhaps matches TRBD1 (5 bases). The CDR3 region is CASASGNSGANVLTF. The DNA for the CDR3 is TGTGCCAGCGCTTCAGGGAACTCTGGGGCCAACGTCCTGACTTTC.